The TCR beta chain under discussion was sequenced for a study of cytomegalovirus exposure and HLA in healthy donors. Points from the study as a whole: Rarity held for most TCR sequences, but there were some public TCRs that occurred in many donors. A list of roughly 180 TCR beta chains associated with cytomegalovirus was given. Further analysis was carried out later, and it showed several of the most significant clusters appearing linked to common viral pathogens.

The PCR employed 60 Vbeta primers together with 13 Jbeta primers. Method: immunoSEQ multiplex PCR; TCRdb's copy keeps in-frame clones and lacks some. The sample includes tens of thousands of clones, 60% to 80% of them seen just once. The germline V gene encodes CDR1 SGHTA and CDR2 FQGNSA. V lost 1 base and J lost 7; bases outside the gene matches: 5. The CDR3 sequence is 15 residues long. There are a few counts of this clone. The antigen is undetermined. The sequence derives from a man aged 30 to 45 in good health and CMV-seronegative. This chain joins TRBV7-2 and TRBJ2-4; 9 bases match TRBD1. Sequenced material: PBMCs. The CDR3 region is CASSLVLTGGNIQYF. The DNA of the CDR3 is TGTGCCAGCAGCTTAGTGCTGACAGGGGGGAACATTCAGTACTTC.